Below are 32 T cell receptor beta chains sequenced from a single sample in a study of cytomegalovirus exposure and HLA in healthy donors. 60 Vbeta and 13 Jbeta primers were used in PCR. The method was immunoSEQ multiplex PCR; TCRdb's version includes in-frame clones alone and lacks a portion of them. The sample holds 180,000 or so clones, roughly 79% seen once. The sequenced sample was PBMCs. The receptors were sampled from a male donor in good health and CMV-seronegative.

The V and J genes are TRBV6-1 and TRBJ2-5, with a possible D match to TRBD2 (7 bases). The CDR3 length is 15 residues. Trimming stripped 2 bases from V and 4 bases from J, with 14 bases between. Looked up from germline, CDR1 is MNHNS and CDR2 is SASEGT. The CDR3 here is CASSERWGGPETQYF. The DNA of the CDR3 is TGTGCCAGCAGTGAAAGGTGGGGGGGCCCAGAGACCCAGTACTTC.

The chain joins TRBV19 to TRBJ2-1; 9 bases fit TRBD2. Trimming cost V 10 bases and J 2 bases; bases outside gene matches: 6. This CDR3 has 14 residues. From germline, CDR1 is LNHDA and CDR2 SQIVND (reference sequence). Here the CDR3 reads CATTQRGAYNEQFF. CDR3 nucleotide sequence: TGTGCCACTACCCAGCGGGGGGCCTACAATGAGCAGTTCTTC.

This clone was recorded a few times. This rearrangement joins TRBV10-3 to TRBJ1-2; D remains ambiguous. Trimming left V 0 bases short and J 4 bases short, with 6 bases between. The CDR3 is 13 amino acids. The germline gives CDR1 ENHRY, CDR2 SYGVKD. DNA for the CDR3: TGTGCCATCAGTGAGTCGGCTGGCTATGGCTACACCTTC. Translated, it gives CAISESAGYGYTF.

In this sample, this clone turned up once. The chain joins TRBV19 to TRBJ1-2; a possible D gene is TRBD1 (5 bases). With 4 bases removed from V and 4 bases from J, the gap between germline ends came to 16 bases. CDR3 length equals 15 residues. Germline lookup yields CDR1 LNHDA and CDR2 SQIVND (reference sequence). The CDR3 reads CASSTPTVTIYGYTF. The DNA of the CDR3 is TGTGCCAGTAGTACCCCGACAGTCACAATCTATGGCTACACCTTC. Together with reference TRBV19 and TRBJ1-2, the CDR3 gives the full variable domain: DGGITQSPKYLFRKEGQNVTLSCEQNLNHDAMYWYRQDPGQGLRLIYYSQIVNDFQKGDIAEGYSVSREKKESFPLTVTSAQKNPTAFYLCASSTPTVTIYGYTFGSGTRLTVV.

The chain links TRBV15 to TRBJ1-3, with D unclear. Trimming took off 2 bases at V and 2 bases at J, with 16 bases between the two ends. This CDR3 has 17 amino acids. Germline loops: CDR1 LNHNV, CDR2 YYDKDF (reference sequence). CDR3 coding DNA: TGTGCCACCAGCAGACGTCCGGGAGAGGCCCCTGGAAACACCATATATTTT. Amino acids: CATSRRPGEAPGNTIYF.

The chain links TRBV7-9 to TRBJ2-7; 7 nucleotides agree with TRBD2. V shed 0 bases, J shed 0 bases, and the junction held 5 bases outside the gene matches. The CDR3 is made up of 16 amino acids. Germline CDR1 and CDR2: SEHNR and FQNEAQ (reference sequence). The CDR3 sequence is CASSLAGGSYSYEQYF. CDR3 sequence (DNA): TGTGCCAGCAGCTTAGCGGGCGGGAGCTACTCCTACGAGCAGTACTTC.

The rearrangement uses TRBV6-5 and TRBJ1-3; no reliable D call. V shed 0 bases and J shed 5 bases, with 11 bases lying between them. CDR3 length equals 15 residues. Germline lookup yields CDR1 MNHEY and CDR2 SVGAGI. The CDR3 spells CASSYSAGGRNTIYF. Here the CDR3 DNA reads TGTGCCAGCAGTTACTCGGCAGGAGGACGAAACACCATATATTTT.

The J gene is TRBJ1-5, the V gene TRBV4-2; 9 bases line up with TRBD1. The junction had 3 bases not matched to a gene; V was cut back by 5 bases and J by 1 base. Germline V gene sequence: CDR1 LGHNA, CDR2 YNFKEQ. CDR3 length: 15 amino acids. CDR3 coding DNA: TGTGCCAGCAGCGTACAGGGGGCCAGCAATCAGCCCCAGCATTTT. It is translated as CASSVQGASNQPQHF.

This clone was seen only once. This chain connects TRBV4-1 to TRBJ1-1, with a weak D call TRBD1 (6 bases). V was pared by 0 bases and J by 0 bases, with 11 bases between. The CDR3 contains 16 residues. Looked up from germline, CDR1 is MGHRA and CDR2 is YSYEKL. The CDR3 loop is CASSQDRDRMNTEAFF. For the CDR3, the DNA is TGCGCCAGCAGCCAAGATCGCGACAGGATGAACACTGAAGCTTTCTTT.

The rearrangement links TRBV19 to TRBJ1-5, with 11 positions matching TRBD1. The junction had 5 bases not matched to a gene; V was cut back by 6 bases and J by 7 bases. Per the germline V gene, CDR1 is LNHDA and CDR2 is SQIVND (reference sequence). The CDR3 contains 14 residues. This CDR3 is CASSGTGGKQPQHF. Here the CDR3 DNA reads TGTGCCAGTAGCGGGACAGGGGGTAAGCAGCCCCAGCATTTT. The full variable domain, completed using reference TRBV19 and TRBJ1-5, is DGGITQSPKYLFRKEGQNVTLSCEQNLNHDAMYWYRQDPGQGLRLIYYSQIVNDFQKGDIAEGYSVSREKKESFPLTVTSAQKNPTAFYLCASSGTGGKQPQHFGDGTRLSIL.

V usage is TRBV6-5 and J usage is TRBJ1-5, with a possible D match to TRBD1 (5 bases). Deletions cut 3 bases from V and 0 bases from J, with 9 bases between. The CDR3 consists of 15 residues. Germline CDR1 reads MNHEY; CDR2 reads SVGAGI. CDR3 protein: CASSYSDSSNQPQHF. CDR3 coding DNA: TGTGCCAGCAGTTATTCCGACAGTAGCAATCAGCCCCAGCATTTT.

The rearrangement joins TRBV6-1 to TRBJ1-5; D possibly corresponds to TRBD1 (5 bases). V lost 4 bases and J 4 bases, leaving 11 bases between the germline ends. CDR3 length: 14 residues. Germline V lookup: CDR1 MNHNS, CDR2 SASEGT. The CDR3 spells CASSAHGGNQPQHF. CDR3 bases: TGTGCCAGCAGTGCTCACGGGGGAAATCAGCCCCAGCATTTT.

Written as DNA, the CDR3 is TGCGCCAGTACAGCTGGGGGAGGGGCCCAAGAGACCCAGTACTTC. Translating it yields CASTAGGGAQETQYF. V and J are TRBV5-1 and TRBJ2-5; 7 bases are a match to TRBD2. V trimming: 8 bases; J trimming: 1 base; junction bases outside the gene matches: 11. There are 15 residues in the CDR3. Looked up from germline, CDR1 is SGHRS and CDR2 is YFSETQ.

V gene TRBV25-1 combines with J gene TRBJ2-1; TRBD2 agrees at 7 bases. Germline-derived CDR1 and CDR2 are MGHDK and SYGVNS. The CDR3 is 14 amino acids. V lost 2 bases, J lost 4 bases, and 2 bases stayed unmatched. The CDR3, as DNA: TGTGCCAGCAGTGAAGCGGGAGCGTACAATGAGCAGTTCTTC. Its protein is CASSEAGAYNEQFF.

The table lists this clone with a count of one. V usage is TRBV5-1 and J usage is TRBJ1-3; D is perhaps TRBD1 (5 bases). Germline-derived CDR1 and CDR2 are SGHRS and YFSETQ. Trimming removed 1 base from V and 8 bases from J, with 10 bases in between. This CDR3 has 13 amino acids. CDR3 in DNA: TGCGCCAGCAGCTTGCAGGGTGGGGACACCATATATTTT. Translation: CASSLQGGDTIYF.

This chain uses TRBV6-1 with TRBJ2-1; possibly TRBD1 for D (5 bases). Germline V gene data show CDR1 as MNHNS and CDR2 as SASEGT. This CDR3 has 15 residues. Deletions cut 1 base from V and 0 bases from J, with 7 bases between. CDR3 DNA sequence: TGTGCCAGCAGTGAAGACAGGAGCTCCTACAATGAGCAGTTCTTC. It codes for CASSEDRSSYNEQFF.

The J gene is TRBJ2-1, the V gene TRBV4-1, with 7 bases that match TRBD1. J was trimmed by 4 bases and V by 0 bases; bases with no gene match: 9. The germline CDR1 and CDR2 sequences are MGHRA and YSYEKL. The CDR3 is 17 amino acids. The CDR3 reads CASSQDSTGATYNEQFF. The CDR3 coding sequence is TGCGCCAGCAGCCAAGATAGCACAGGGGCCACATACAATGAGCAGTTCTTC.

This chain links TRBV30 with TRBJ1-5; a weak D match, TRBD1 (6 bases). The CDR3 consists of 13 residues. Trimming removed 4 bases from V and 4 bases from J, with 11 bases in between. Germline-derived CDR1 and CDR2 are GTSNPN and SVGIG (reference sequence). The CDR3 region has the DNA TGTGCCTGGACGGGACAACAAAATCAGCCCCAGCATTTT. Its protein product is CAWTGQQNQPQHF.

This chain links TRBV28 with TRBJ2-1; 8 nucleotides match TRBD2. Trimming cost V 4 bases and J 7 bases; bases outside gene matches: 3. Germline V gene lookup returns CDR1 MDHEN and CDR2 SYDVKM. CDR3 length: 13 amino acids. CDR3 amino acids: CASSSPGGNEQFF. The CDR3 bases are TGTGCCAGCAGTTCCCCGGGGGGGAATGAGCAGTTCTTC.

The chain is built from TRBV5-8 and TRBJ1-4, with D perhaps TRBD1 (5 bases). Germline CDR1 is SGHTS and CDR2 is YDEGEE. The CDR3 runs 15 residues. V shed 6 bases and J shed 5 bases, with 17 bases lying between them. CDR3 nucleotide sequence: TGTGCCAGCACTCCCGGCAGGGTAGGGAATGAAAAACTGTTTTTT. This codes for CASTPGRVGNEKLFF.

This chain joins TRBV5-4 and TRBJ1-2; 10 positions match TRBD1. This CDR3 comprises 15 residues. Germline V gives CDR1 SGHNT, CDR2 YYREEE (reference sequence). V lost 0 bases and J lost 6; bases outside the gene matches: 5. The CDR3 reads CASSLVGDRGHGYTF. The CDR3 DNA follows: TGTGCCAGCAGCTTGGTCGGGGACAGGGGCCATGGCTACACCTTC.

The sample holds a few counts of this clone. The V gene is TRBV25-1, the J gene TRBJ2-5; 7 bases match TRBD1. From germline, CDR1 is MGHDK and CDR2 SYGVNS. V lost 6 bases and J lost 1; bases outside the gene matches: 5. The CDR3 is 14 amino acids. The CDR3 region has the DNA TGTGCCAGCAGGGGACAGAGGACCCAAGAGACCCAGTACTTC. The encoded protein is CASRGQRTQETQYF.

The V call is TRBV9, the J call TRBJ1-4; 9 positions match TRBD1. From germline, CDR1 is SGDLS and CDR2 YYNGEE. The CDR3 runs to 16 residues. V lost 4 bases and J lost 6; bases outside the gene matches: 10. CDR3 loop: CASSPAPGQGDEKLFF. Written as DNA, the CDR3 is TGTGCCAGCAGCCCGGCTCCGGGACAGGGAGATGAAAAACTGTTTTTT.

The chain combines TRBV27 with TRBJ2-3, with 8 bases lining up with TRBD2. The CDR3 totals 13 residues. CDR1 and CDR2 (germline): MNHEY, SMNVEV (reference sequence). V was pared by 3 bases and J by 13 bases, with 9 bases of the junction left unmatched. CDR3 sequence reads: CASSLRSGLAEYF. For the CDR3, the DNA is TGTGCCAGCAGTTTGAGGAGCGGACTAGCAGAGTATTTT.

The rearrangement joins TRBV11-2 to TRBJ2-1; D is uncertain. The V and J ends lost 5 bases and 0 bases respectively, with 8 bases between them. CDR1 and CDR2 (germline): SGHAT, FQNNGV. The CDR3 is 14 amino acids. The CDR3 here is CASSRAFSYNEQFF. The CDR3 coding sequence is TGTGCCAGCAGCCGAGCGTTCTCCTACAATGAGCAGTTCTTC.

CDR3 DNA sequence: TGCGCCAGCAGCACCGGACAGGGAGGCAATACGCAGTATTTT. It specifies CASSTGQGGNTQYF. The rearrangement joins TRBV5-1 to TRBJ2-3; 8 bases match TRBD1. Germline V gene sequence: CDR1 SGHRS, CDR2 YFSETQ. J gave up 7 bases and V 4 bases, and 8 bases lay outside the gene matches. The CDR3 covers 14 residues.

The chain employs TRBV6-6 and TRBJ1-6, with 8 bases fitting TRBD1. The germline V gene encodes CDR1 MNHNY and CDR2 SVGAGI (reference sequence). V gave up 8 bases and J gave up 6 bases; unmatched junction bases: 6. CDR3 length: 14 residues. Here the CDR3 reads CASQRDRGNSPLHF. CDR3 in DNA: TGTGCCAGCCAACGTGACAGGGGTAATTCACCCCTCCACTTT.

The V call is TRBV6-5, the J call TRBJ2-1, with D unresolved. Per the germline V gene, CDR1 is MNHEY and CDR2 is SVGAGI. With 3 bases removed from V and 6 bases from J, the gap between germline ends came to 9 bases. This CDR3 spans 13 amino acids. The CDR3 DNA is TGTGCCAGCAGTTATCAGCAGGCCAATGAGCAGTTCTTC. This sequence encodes CASSYQQANEQFF.

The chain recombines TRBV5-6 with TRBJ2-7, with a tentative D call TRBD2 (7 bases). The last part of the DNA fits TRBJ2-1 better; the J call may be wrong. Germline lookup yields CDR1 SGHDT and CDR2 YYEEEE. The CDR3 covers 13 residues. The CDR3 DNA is TGTGCCGGGCGGGGGCCAGGGTCCAATGAGCAGTTCTTC. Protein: CAGRGPGSNEQFF.

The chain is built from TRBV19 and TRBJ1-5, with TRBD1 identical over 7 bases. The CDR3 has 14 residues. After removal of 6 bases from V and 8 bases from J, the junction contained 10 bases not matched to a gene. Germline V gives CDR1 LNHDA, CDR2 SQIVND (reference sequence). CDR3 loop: CASSLQTGNEPQHF. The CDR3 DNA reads TGTGCCAGTAGCCTTCAGACAGGGAATGAGCCCCAGCATTTT.

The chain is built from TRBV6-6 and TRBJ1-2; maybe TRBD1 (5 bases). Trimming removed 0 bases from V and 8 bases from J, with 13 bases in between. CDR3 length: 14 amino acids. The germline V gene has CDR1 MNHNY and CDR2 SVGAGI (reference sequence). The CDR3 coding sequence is TGTGCCAGCAGTTACTCAGGCAGGGCGGCGGGCTACACCTTC. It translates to CASSYSGRAAGYTF.

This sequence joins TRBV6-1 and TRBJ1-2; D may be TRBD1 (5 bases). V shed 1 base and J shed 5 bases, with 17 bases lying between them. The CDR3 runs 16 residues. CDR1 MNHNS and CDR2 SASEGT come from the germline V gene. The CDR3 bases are TGTGCCAGCAGTGAAGGCCCCTTGGCAGGGTGGTATGGCTACACCTTC. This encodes CASSEGPLAGWYGYTF.